This T cell receptor beta chain was sequenced for a study of T cell responses to AZD1222 COVID-19 vaccine. Regarding the study as a whole: Along spike, vaccine-associated CD4 TCRs were found throughout, with dominance at 160-218 and 743-854. The donor group comprised mostly white British people and more females; the analysis possibly underestimated clonal diversity. Only six AZD1222 recipients tested seropositive at baseline.

Looked up from germline, CDR1 is GTSNPN and CDR2 is SVGIG (reference sequence). Germline trimming cut 1 base from V and 5 bases from J; bases unmatched to any gene: 2. The CDR3 runs to 13 residues. A note on this clone: The antigen is not known.

Profiled with immunoSEQ multiplex PCR; TCRdb holds only in-frame clones, not every one. This table has 150,000 to 200,000 clones, about nine tenths appearing once. The source material was peripheral blood, sampled 28 days after the second AZD1222 dose. This chain links TRBV30 with TRBJ1-2; 9 bases match TRBD1. The origin of this receptor is an adult who received the AZD1222 COVID-19 vaccine. CDR3 sequence reads: CAWSGGTGYGYTF. CDR3 coding DNA: TGTGCCTGGAGTGGCGGGACAGGGTATGGCTACACCTTC.